The 3 T cell receptor beta chains below come from one sample, sequenced in a study of technical replicates of blood from several donors. The table came from immunoSEQ multiplex PCR; TCRdb's copy has only in-frame clones and leaves some out. The table records about 74,000 clones, 95% of them present only once. Sequenced input: T cells isolated from PBMCs. These receptor sequences come from a human donor in good health.

In this sample, this clone turned up once. J is TRBJ1-1 and V is TRBV5-1, with TRBD1 identical over 9 bases. The CDR3 runs 17 residues. The V and J ends lost 4 bases and 3 bases, in that order; junction bases with no gene match: 13. Germline CDR1 reads SGHRS; CDR2 reads YFSETQ. CDR3: CASSVYGTGRLDTEAFF. The CDR3 nucleotides read TGCGCCAGCAGCGTCTACGGGACAGGGCGGTTGGACACTGAAGCTTTCTTT.

This chain joins TRBV6-4 and TRBJ1-5, with TRBD1 identical over 9 bases. Germline lookup yields CDR1 MRHNA and CDR2 SNTAGT. Trimming at V came to 6 bases and at J to 4 bases, leaving 4 bases not matched to a gene. The CDR3 is made up of 14 amino acids. In DNA, the CDR3 is TGTGCCAGCAGCGAGACAGGGGGTAATCAGCCCCAGCATTTT. Encoded protein: CASSETGGNQPQHF.

The chain employs TRBV4-2 and TRBJ2-1; D is unclear. Germline V CDR1 and CDR2: LGHNA, YNFKEQ. The CDR3 has 12 amino acids. Trimming took 2 bases from V and 8 from J, leaving 7 bases between them. In DNA, the CDR3 is TGTGCCAGCAGCCAACCTACGGATGAGCAGTTCTTC. Its translation: CASSQPTDEQFF.